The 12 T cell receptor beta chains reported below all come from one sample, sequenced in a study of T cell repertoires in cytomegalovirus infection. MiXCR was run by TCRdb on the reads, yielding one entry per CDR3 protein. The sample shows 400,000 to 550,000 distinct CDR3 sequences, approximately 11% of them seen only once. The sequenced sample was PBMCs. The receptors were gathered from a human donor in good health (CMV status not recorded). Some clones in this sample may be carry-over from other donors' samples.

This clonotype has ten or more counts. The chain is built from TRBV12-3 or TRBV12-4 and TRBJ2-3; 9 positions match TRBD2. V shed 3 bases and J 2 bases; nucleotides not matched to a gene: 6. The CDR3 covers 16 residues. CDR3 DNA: TGTGCCAGCAGTTTTGGCGGGGGGGGGGACACAGATACGCAGTATTTT. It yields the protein CASSFGGGGDTDTQYF.

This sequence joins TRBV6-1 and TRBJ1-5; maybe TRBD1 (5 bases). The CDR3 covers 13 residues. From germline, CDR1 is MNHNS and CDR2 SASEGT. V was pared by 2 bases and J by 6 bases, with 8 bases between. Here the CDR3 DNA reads TGTGCCAGCAGTGAATTAGGGGTTCAGCCCCAGCATTTT. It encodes CASSELGVQPQHF.

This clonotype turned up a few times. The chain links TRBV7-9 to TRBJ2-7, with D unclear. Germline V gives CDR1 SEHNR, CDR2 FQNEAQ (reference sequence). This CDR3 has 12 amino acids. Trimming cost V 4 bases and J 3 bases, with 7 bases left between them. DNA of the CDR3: TGTGCCAGCAGCTCCGAGAGCTACGAGCAGTACTTC. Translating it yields CASSSESYEQYF.

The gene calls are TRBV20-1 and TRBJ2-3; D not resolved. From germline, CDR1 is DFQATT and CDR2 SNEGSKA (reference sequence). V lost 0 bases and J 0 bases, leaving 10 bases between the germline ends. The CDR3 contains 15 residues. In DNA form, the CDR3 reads TGCAGTGCTAGAGAACCTACAACTAGCACAGATACGCAGTATTTT. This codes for CSAREPTTSTDTQYF.

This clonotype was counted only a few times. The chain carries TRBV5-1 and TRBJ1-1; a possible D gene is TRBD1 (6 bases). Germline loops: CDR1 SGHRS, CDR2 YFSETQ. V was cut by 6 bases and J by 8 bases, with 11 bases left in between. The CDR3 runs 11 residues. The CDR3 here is CASIDRTEAFF. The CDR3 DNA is TGCGCCAGCATTGACAGGACAGAAGCTTTCTTT.

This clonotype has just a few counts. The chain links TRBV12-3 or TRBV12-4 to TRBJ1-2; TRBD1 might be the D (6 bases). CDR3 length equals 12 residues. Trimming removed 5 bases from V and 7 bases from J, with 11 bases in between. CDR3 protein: CASSVDSSGYTF. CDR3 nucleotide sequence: TGTGCCAGCAGTGTGGACAGTTCTGGCTACACCTTC.

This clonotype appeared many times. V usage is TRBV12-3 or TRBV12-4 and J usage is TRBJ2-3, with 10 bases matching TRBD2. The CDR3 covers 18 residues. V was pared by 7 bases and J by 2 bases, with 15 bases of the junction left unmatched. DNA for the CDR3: TGTGCCAGCACTATAGAGAACGTCCTAGCGGGGGACACAGATACGCAGTATTTT. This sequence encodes CASTIENVLAGDTDTQYF.

The DNA of the CDR3 is TGTGCCAGCAGCCCCCGAAGGAATAGGGGATCTGAAGCTTTCTTT. Its translation is CASSPRRNRGSEAFF. The V call is TRBV3-1, the J call TRBJ1-1, with D perhaps matching TRBD1 (5 bases). The CDR3 spans 15 residues. Between the trimmed V and J ends, which lost 4 bases and 6 bases, there was a span of 18 bases. Germline-derived CDR1 and CDR2 are LGHDT and YNNKEL (reference sequence).

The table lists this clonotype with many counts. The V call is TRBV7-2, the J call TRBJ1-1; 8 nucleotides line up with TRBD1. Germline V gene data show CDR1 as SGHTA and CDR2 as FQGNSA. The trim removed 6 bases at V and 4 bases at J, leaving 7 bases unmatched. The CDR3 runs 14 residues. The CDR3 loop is CASRGQVLATEAFF. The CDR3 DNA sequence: TGTGCCAGCAGGGGACAGGTGCTGGCCACTGAAGCTTTCTTT.

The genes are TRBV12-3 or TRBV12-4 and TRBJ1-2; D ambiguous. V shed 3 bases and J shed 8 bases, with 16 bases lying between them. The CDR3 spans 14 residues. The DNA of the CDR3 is TGTGCCAGCAGTTTTGGCCTTCCCGGTCTAGGCTACACCTTC. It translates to CASSFGLPGLGYTF.

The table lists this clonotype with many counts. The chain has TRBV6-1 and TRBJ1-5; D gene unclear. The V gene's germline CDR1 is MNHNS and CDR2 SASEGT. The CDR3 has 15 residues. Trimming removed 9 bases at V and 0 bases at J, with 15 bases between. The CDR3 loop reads CASRRLPVSNQPQHF. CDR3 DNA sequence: TGTGCCAGTCGAAGACTTCCTGTTAGCAATCAGCCCCAGCATTTT.

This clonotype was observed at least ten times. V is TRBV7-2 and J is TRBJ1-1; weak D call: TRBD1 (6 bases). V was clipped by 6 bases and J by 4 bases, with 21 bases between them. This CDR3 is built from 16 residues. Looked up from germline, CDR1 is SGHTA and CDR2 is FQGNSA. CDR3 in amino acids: CASRLGGGGSGTEAFF. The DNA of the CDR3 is TGTGCCAGCAGGTTGGGGGGGGGCGGTTCAGGCACTGAAGCTTTCTTT.